This is a list of T cell receptor beta chains from one sample in a study of blood T cells in healthy people across ages. TCRdb recomputed calls from the 5' RACE reads with MiXCR, one row per CDR3 protein. The sample shows 780,000 or so distinct CDR3 sequences, roughly three fifths of them seen only once. Sequences were obtained from blood. Every receptor here comes from a man aged 40-50 years in good health. Both conserved end residues are part of each CDR3. Each record gives: J gene, V gene, clone size, CDR3 length, CDR3 protein. Clone size, where shown, is once, few, many, or a class for clones that have expanded.

TRBJ2-7 | TRBV28 | NA | 13 | CASSQGSAYEQYF
TRBJ2-7 | TRBV28 | NA | 13 | CASSISGRYEQYF
TRBJ2-5 | TRBV12-3/TRBV12-4 | few | 14 | CASSPLDREETQYF
TRBJ2-3 | TRBV3-1 | NA | 14 | CASSQDPFFGTQYF
TRBJ2-5 | TRBV6-2/TRBV6-3 | few | 12 | CASTGGQETQYF
TRBJ2-1 | TRBV4-2 | once | 16 | CASSQEGYRSANEQFF
TRBJ1-5 | TRBV6-1 | few | 14 | CASSDAGYGQPQHF
TRBJ2-6 | TRBV27 | NA | 19 | CASSPRRDRGQPGANVLTF
TRBJ2-1 | TRBV7-9 | few | 16 | CASSLVSGPGYNEQFF
TRBJ2-3 | TRBV4-3 | NA | 15 | CASSQDPDAINTQYF
TRBJ1-1 | TRBV9 | NA | 20 | CASSPRRRRTALNTDSGPFF
TRBJ1-1 | TRBV6-2/TRBV6-3 | NA | 15 | CASSARQGMLTEAFF
TRBJ1-1 | TRBV18 | NA | 14 | CASSPGTVGTEAFF
TRBJ2-1 | TRBV4-3 | NA | 15 | CASSQTSGMYNEQFF
TRBJ2-3 | TRBV6-5 | NA | 15 | CASSYFSGSADTQYF
TRBJ1-6 | TRBV5-4 | NA | 15 | CASSVGTGGDSPLHF
TRBJ2-3 | TRBV7-9 | NA | 15 | CASSGRDGDTDTQYF